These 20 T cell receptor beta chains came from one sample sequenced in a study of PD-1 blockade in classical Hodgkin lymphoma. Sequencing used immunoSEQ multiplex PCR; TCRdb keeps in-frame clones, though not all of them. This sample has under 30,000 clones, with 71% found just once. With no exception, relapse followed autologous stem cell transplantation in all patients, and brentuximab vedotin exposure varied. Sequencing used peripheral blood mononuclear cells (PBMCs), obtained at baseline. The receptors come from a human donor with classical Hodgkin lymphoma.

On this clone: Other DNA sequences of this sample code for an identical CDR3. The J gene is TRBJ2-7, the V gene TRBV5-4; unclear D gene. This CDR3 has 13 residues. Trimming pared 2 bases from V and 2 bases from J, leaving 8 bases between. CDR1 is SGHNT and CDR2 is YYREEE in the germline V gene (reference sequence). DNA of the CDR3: TGTGCCAGCAGCTTCGGACGTACCTACGAGCAGTACTTC. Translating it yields CASSFGRTYEQYF.

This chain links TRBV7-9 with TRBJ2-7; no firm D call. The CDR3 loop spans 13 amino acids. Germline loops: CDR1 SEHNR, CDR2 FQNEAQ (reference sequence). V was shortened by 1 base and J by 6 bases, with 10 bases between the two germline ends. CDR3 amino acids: CASSLGLGSEQYV. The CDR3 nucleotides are TGTGCCAGCAGCTTAGGGCTAGGAAGCGAGCAGTACGTC.

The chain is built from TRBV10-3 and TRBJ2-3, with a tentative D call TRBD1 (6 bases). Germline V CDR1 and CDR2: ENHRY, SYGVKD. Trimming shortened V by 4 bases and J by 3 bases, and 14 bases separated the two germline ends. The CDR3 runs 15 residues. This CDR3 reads CAISGSGVWTDTQYF. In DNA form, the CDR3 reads TGTGCCATCAGTGGATCAGGGGTTTGGACAGATACGCAGTATTTT.

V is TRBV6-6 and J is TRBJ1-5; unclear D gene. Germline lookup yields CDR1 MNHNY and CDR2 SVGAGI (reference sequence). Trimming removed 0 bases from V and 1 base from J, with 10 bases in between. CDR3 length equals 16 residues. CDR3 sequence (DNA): TGTGCCAGCAGTTACTCAGGGCAGACAAGCAATCAGCCCCAGCATTTT. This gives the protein CASSYSGQTSNQPQHF.

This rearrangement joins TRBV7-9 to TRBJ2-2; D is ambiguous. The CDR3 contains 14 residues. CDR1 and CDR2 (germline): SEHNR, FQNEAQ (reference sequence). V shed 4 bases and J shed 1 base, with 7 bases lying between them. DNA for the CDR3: TGTGCCAGCAGCTCCTTAGTGAACACCGGGGAGCTGTTTTTT. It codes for CASSSLVNTGELFF.

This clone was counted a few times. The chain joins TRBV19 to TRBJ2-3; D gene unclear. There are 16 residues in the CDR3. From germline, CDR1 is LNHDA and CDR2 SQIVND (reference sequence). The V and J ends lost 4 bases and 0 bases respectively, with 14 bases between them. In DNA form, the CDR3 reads TGTGCCAGTAGTAGATCCAGTCCGCCTAGCACAGATACGCAGTATTTT. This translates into CASSRSSPPSTDTQYF.

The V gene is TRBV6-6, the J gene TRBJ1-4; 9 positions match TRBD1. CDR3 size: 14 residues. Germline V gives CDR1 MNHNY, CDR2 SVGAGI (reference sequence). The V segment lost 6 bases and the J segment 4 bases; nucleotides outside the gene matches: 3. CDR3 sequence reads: CASRKGQGNEKLFF. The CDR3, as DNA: TGTGCCAGCAGAAAGGGACAGGGTAATGAAAAACTGTTTTTT.

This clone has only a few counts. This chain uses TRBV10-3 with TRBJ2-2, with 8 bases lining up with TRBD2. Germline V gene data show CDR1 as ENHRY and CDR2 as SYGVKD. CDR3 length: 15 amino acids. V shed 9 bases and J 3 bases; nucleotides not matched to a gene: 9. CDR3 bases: TGTGCCATTAAACCGCGGGGGGCAGACACCGGGGAGCTGTTTTTT. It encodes CAIKPRGADTGELFF.

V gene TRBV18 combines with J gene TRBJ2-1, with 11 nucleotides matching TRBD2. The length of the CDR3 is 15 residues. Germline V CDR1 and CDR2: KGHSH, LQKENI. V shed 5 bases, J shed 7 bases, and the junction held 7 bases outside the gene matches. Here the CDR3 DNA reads TGTGCCAGCTCATCTACTAGCGGGAGTCTGAATGAGCAGTTCTTC. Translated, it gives CASSSTSGSLNEQFF.

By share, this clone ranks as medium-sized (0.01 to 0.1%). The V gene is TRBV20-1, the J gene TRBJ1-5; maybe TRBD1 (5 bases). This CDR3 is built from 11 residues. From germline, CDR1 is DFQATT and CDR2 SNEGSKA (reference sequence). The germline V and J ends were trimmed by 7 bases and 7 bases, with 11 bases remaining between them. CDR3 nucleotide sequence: TGCAGTGTTTCTCAGGGACAGCCCCAGCATTTT. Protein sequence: CSVSQGQPQHF.

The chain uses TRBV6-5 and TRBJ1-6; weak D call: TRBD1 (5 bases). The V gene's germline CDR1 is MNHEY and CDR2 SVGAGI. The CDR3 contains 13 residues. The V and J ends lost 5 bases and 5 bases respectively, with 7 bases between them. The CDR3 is CASSQGNNSPLHF. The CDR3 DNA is TGTGCCAGCAGTCAGGGTAATAATTCACCCCTCCACTTT.

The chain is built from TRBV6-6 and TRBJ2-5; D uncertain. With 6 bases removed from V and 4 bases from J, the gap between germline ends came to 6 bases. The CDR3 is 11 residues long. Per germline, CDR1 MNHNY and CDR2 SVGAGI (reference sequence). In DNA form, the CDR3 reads TGTGCCAGCAGGACCCGAGAGACCCAGTACTTC. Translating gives CASRTRETQYF.

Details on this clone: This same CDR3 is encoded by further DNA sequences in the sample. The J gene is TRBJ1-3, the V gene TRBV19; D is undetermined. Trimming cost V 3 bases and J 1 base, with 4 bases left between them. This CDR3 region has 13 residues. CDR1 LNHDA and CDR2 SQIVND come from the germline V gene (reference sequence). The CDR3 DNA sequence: TGTGCCAGTAGTATCCTTTCTGGAAACACCATATATTTT. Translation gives CASSILSGNTIYF.

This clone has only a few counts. The CDR3 reads CSALNTEAFF. CDR3 nucleotide sequence: TGCAGCGCCCTGAACACTGAAGCTTTCTTT. V usage is TRBV29-1 and J usage is TRBJ1-1; no clear D. Trimming removed 7 bases from V and 0 bases from J, with 3 bases in between. The CDR3 length is 10 residues. Germline V lookup: CDR1 SQVTM, CDR2 ANQGSEA.

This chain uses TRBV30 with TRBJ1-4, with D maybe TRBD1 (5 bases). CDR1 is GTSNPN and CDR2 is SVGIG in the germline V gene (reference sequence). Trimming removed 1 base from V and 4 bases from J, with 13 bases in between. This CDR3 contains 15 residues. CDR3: CAWSDPGPRNEKLFF. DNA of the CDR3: TGTGCCTGGAGTGACCCGGGACCGCGTAATGAAAAACTGTTTTTT.

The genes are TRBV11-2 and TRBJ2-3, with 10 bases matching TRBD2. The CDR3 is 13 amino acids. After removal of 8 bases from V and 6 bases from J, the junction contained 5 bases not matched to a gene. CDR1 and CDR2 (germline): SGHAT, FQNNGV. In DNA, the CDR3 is TGTGCCAGCCTGGGTAGCGGGAGGGATACGCAGTATTTT. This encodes CASLGSGRDTQYF.

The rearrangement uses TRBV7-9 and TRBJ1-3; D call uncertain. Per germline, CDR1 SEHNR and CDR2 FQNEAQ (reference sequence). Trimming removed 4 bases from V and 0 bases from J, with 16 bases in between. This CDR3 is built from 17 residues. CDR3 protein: CASSYGGTASSGNTIYF. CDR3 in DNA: TGTGCCAGCAGCTACGGTGGTACCGCGAGCTCTGGAAACACCATATATTTT.

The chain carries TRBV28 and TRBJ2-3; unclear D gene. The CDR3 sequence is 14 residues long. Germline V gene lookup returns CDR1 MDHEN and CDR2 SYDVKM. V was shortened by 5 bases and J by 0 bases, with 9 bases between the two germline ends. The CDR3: CASSAVSSTDTQYF. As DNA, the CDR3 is TGTGCCAGCAGTGCGGTTTCTAGCACAGATACGCAGTATTTT.

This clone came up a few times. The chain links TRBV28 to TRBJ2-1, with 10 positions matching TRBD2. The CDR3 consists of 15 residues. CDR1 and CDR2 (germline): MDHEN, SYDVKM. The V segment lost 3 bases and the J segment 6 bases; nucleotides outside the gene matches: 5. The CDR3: CASSFTTSGTNEQFF. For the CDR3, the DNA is TGTGCCAGCAGTTTTACCACTAGCGGGACCAATGAGCAGTTCTTC.

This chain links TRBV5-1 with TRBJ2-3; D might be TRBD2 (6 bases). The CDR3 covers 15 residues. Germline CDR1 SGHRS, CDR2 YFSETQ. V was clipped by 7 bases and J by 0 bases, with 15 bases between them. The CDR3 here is CASAKDGGSTDTQYF. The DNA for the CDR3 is TGCGCCAGCGCCAAGGACGGGGGAAGCACAGATACGCAGTATTTT.